Listed below are T cell receptor beta chains from one sample, sequenced in a study of T cells in Graves' hyperthyroidism and ophthalmopathy. TCRdb re-called the multiplex PCR reads through MiXCR, storing one row per CDR3 protein. The profile covers around 700,000 distinct CDR3 sequences, with about a third appearing a single time and around 31% taken by the ten largest. The sample consisted of blood. The receptor set was obtained from a woman between 35 and 50 years old with Graves' hyperthyroidism. CDR3s include the opening cysteine and the closing phenylalanine or tryptophan. A D gene is named only where the DNA matches it firmly. Not every row has a clone size; where given, it reads once, few, many or a size class.

d_gene: -; j_gene: TRBJ2-6; v_gene: TRBV19; abundance: many; CDR3aa: CATLTYAHNSGANVLTF; CDR3nt: TGTGCCACCCTAACTTACGCCCACAACTCTGGGGCCAACGTCCTGACTTTC
d_gene: TRBD2; j_gene: TRBJ2-7; v_gene: TRBV7-9; abundance: -; CDR3aa: CASSLEASGTGGQYF; CDR3nt: TGTGCCAGCAGCTTGGAGGCTAGCGGGACTGGTGGGCAGTACTTC
d_gene: -; j_gene: TRBJ2-7; v_gene: TRBV20-1; abundance: many; CDR3aa: CSARAVSGYEQYF; CDR3nt: TGCAGTGCTAGAGCCGTATCTGGCTACGAGCAGTACTTC
d_gene: -; j_gene: TRBJ2-2; v_gene: TRBV6-2/TRBV6-3; abundance: -; CDR3aa: CASGRHANTGELFF; CDR3nt: TGTGCCAGCGGGAGGCATGCGAACACCGGGGAGCTGTTTTTT
d_gene: -; j_gene: TRBJ1-1; v_gene: TRBV10-3; abundance: many; CDR3aa: CAISDGNTEAFF; CDR3nt: TGTGCCATCAGTGATGGGAACACTGAAGCTTTCTTT
d_gene: -; j_gene: TRBJ2-5; v_gene: TRBV28; abundance: few; CDR3aa: CATPGPTGTQYF; CDR3nt: TGTGCCACCCCGGGGCCTACGGGGACCCAGTACTTC
d_gene: -; j_gene: TRBJ1-6; v_gene: TRBV6-5; abundance: many; CDR3aa: CASSVRPSSPLHF; CDR3nt: TGTGCCAGCTCGGTTCGGCCGAGTTCACCCCTCCACTTT
d_gene: -; j_gene: TRBJ2-5; v_gene: TRBV19; abundance: few; CDR3aa: CASSITVSQETQYF; CDR3nt: TGTGCCAGTAGTATTACCGTCTCTCAAGAGACCCAGTACTTC
d_gene: TRBD1; j_gene: TRBJ2-7; v_gene: TRBV5-8; abundance: many; CDR3aa: CASSTPTGDGEQYF; CDR3nt: TGTGCCAGCAGCACACCGACAGGGGACGGCGAGCAGTACTTC
d_gene: -; j_gene: TRBJ1-6; v_gene: TRBV2; abundance: many; CDR3aa: CASSDRTYSPLHF; CDR3nt: TGTGCCAGCAGTGACAGGACGTATTCACCCCTCCACTTT
d_gene: TRBD2; j_gene: TRBJ2-5; v_gene: TRBV20-1; abundance: many; CDR3aa: CSARAGLVLETQYF; CDR3nt: TGCAGTGCTAGAGCGGGACTAGTTTTGGAGACCCAGTACTTC
d_gene: TRBD2; j_gene: TRBJ2-2; v_gene: TRBV10-2; abundance: few; CDR3aa: CASSEVAGGNTGELFF; CDR3nt: TGCGCCAGCAGTGAGGTAGCGGGGGGAAACACCGGGGAGCTGTTTTTT
d_gene: -; j_gene: TRBJ2-6; v_gene: TRBV6-5; abundance: few; CDR3aa: CASSYWHSGANVLTF; CDR3nt: TGTGCCAGCAGTTACTGGCACTCTGGGGCCAACGTCCTGACTTTC
d_gene: TRBD1; j_gene: TRBJ2-2; v_gene: TRBV12-3/TRBV12-4; abundance: -; CDR3aa: CASSLARQGVGELFF; CDR3nt: TGTGCCAGCAGTTTAGCCCGACAGGGTGTCGGGGAGCTGTTTTTT
d_gene: -; j_gene: TRBJ1-5; v_gene: TRBV19; abundance: many; CDR3aa: CASTGMGGWYSNQPQHF; CDR3nt: TGTGCCAGTACCGGAATGGGGGGGTGGTATAGCAATCAGCCCCAGCATTTT
d_gene: -; j_gene: TRBJ1-5; v_gene: TRBV28; abundance: -; CDR3aa: CASSLRRGPLQPQHF; CDR3nt: TGTGCCAGCAGTTTACGTCGGGGTCCCCTTCAGCCCCAGCATTTT
d_gene: -; j_gene: TRBJ2-6; v_gene: TRBV30; abundance: once; CDR3aa: CAWAGASYGANVLTF; CDR3nt: TGTGCCTGGGCGGGGGCCTCATATGGGGCCAACGTCCTGACTTTC
d_gene: -; j_gene: TRBJ1-6; v_gene: TRBV9; abundance: many; CDR3aa: CASSEGSHNSPLHF; CDR3nt: TGTGCCAGCAGCGAGGGTTCGCATAATTCACCCCTCCACTTT
d_gene: -; j_gene: TRBJ1-6; v_gene: TRBV5-4; abundance: -; CDR3aa: CASSLDSHVLHF; CDR3nt: TGTGCCAGCAGCTTGGACAGTCATGTCCTCCACTTT
d_gene: -; j_gene: TRBJ1-2; v_gene: TRBV7-8; abundance: -; CDR3aa: CASSPWTAQDSNYGYTF; CDR3nt: TGTGCCAGCAGCCCCTGGACGGCCCAAGACAGTAACTATGGCTACACCTTC
d_gene: -; j_gene: TRBJ1-4; v_gene: TRBV4-1; abundance: few; CDR3aa: CASSLPWSNEKLFF; CDR3nt: TGCGCCAGCAGCCTCCCGTGGTCGAATGAAAAACTGTTTTTT
d_gene: -; j_gene: TRBJ1-2; v_gene: TRBV12-3/TRBV12-4; abundance: many; CDR3aa: CASGSMGGGYTF; CDR3nt: TGTGCCAGCGGCAGCATGGGTGGCGGCTACACCTTC
d_gene: -; j_gene: TRBJ2-2; v_gene: TRBV7-3; abundance: -; CDR3aa: CASSTLQGPDTGELFF; CDR3nt: TGTGCCAGCAGCACCCTCCAGGGTCCGGACACCGGGGAGCTGTTTTTT
d_gene: -; j_gene: TRBJ2-7; v_gene: TRBV7-2; abundance: many; CDR3aa: CASSLADGLFYEQYF; CDR3nt: TGTGCCAGCAGCTTAGCTGACGGACTATTCTACGAGCAGTACTTC
d_gene: TRBD1; j_gene: TRBJ1-2; v_gene: TRBV7-2; abundance: few; CDR3aa: CASSGPGGRDGYTF; CDR3nt: TGTGCCAGCAGCGGGCCAGGGGGTAGGGATGGCTACACCTTC
d_gene: TRBD2; j_gene: TRBJ2-7; v_gene: TRBV11-2; abundance: -; CDR3aa: CASSFLGTNTAGLHEQYF; CDR3nt: TGTGCCAGCAGCTTCTTAGGGACTAACACCGCTGGGCTACACGAGCAGTACTTC
d_gene: TRBD1; j_gene: TRBJ1-4; v_gene: TRBV29-1; abundance: many; CDR3aa: CSVESGTDEKLFF; CDR3nt: TGCAGCGTTGAGTCAGGGACAGACGAAAAACTGTTTTTT
d_gene: -; j_gene: TRBJ1-1; v_gene: TRBV9; abundance: -; CDR3aa: CASSPVPGTREREAFF; CDR3nt: TGTGCCAGCAGCCCGGTTCCCGGGACACGGGAGCGGGAAGCTTTCTTT
d_gene: TRBD2; j_gene: TRBJ2-7; v_gene: TRBV2; abundance: -; CDR3aa: CASKGAGVSSDEQYF; CDR3nt: TGTGCCAGCAAAGGTGCGGGAGTATCTAGCGATGAGCAGTACTTC
d_gene: -; j_gene: TRBJ2-2; v_gene: TRBV4-3; abundance: -; CDR3aa: CASSQELANTGELFF; CDR3nt: TGCGCCAGCAGCCAAGAGCTAGCGAACACCGGGGAGCTGTTTTTT
d_gene: TRBD1; j_gene: TRBJ2-1; v_gene: TRBV24-1; abundance: few; CDR3aa: CATSDWDRESYNEQFF; CDR3nt: TGTGCCACCAGTGATTGGGACAGGGAGTCTTACAATGAGCAGTTCTTC
d_gene: -; j_gene: TRBJ2-7; v_gene: TRBV7-9; abundance: -; CDR3aa: CASSLVRNPHEQYF; CDR3nt: TGTGCCAGCAGTTTAGTCCGTAACCCCCACGAGCAGTACTTC
d_gene: -; j_gene: TRBJ2-5; v_gene: TRBV12-3/TRBV12-4; abundance: few; CDR3aa: CASSLEYSAQYF; CDR3nt: TGTGCCAGCAGCCTAGAGTACTCAGCCCAGTACTTC
d_gene: -; j_gene: TRBJ1-1; v_gene: TRBV19; abundance: -; CDR3aa: CASSIGNRVDTEAFF; CDR3nt: TGTGCCAGTAGTATAGGGAACAGGGTGGACACTGAAGCTTTCTTT
d_gene: TRBD2; j_gene: TRBJ2-5; v_gene: TRBV20-1; abundance: many; CDR3aa: CSARGTSGRVGETQYF; CDR3nt: TGCAGTGCGAGAGGGACTAGCGGGAGGGTAGGAGAGACCCAGTACTTC
d_gene: -; j_gene: TRBJ1-2; v_gene: TRBV6-6; abundance: few; CDR3aa: CASSPQAANYGYTF; CDR3nt: TGTGCCAGCAGCCCCCAAGCGGCAAACTATGGCTACACCTTC
d_gene: -; j_gene: TRBJ1-2; v_gene: TRBV7-9; abundance: -; CDR3aa: CASSPYINRRDLGRNYGYTF; CDR3nt: TGCGCCAGCTCCCCATACATCAACCGCCGAGACTTGGGTAGAAACTATGGCTACACCTTC
d_gene: -; j_gene: TRBJ2-6; v_gene: TRBV6-5; abundance: -; CDR3aa: CASLRRAGANVLTF; CDR3nt: TGTGCCAGCTTGAGGAGGGCCGGGGCCAACGTCCTGACTTTC
d_gene: -; j_gene: TRBJ1-2; v_gene: TRBV20-1; abundance: few; CDR3aa: CSATGTPPLGGYTF; CDR3nt: TGCAGTGCTACCGGGACACCGCCCCTCGGGGGCTACACCTTC
d_gene: -; j_gene: TRBJ1-2; v_gene: TRBV25-1; abundance: few; CDR3aa: CASSDLSPGGRYSPPYGYTF; CDR3nt: TGTGCCAGCAGTGACCTCTCCCCCGGCGGGAGGTACTCCCCCCCGTATGGCTACACCTTC
d_gene: -; j_gene: TRBJ1-5; v_gene: TRBV12-3/TRBV12-4; abundance: few; CDR3aa: CASTPGGTQPQHF; CDR3nt: TGTGCCAGCACCCCGGGGGGTACTCAGCCCCAGCATTTT
d_gene: TRBD1; j_gene: TRBJ1-6; v_gene: TRBV7-9; abundance: -; CDR3aa: CASSPPSDRGTRNDNSPLHF; CDR3nt: TGTGCCAGCAGCCCCCCTTCGGACAGGGGAACTCGGAATGATAATTCACCCCTCCACTTT
d_gene: -; j_gene: TRBJ2-6; v_gene: TRBV10-3; abundance: many; CDR3aa: CAIGAGGAGANVLTF; CDR3nt: TGTGCCATCGGGGCCGGAGGGGCTGGGGCCAACGTCCTGACTTTC
d_gene: TRBD1; j_gene: TRBJ1-1; v_gene: TRBV7-2; abundance: once; CDR3aa: CASSLEGTGTEAFF; CDR3nt: TGTGCCAGCAGCTTAGAAGGGACAGGGACTGAAGCTTTCTTT
d_gene: TRBD1; j_gene: TRBJ2-7; v_gene: TRBV25-1; abundance: many; CDR3aa: CASNSGGVKQYF; CDR3nt: TGTGCCAGCAATTCAGGGGGCGTCAAGCAGTACTTC
d_gene: -; j_gene: TRBJ1-2; v_gene: TRBV29-1; abundance: many; CDR3aa: CSVDHQNYGYTF; CDR3nt: TGCAGCGTTGATCATCAAAACTATGGCTACACCTTC
d_gene: -; j_gene: TRBJ1-6; v_gene: TRBV4-3; abundance: few; CDR3aa: CASSQGDSSNSPLHF; CDR3nt: TGCGCCAGCAGCCAAGGGGACTCTTCCAATTCACCCCTCCACTTT
d_gene: -; j_gene: TRBJ2-5; v_gene: TRBV29-1; abundance: -; CDR3aa: CSGGAWETQYF; CDR3nt: TGCAGCGGGGGGGCCTGGGAGACCCAGTACTTC
d_gene: -; j_gene: TRBJ1-5; v_gene: TRBV7-2; abundance: -; CDR3aa: CASSPWQSNQPQHF; CDR3nt: TGTGCCAGCAGCCCTTGGCAGAGCAATCAGCCCCAGCATTTT
d_gene: TRBD1; j_gene: TRBJ2-7; v_gene: TRBV28; abundance: few; CDR3aa: CASSSPTGSSHEQYF; CDR3nt: TGTGCCAGCAGTTCTCCGACAGGGAGCTCCCACGAGCAGTACTTC
d_gene: -; j_gene: TRBJ1-2; v_gene: TRBV13; abundance: many; CDR3aa: CASSLGLMTGRVYGYTF; CDR3nt: TGTGCCAGCAGCTTAGGCCTCATGACCGGCCGGGTCTATGGCTACACCTTC
d_gene: -; j_gene: TRBJ2-7; v_gene: TRBV29-1; abundance: -; CDR3aa: CSVGHNNEQYF; CDR3nt: TGCAGCGTGGGACACAACAATGAGCAGTACTTC
d_gene: -; j_gene: TRBJ2-7; v_gene: TRBV10-3; abundance: -; CDR3aa: CASSQADSTLYEQYF; CDR3nt: TGTGCCAGCAGCCAAGCCGACTCTACCCTCTACGAGCAGTACTTC
d_gene: -; j_gene: TRBJ2-5; v_gene: TRBV20-1; abundance: few; CDR3aa: CSARGIRDGTQYF; CDR3nt: TGCAGTGCTAGAGGGATTAGGGACGGGACCCAGTACTTC
d_gene: TRBD1; j_gene: TRBJ2-3; v_gene: TRBV10-3; abundance: -; CDR3aa: CATTGTGITDTQYF; CDR3nt: TGTGCCACCACCGGGACAGGGATCACAGATACGCAGTATTTT
d_gene: TRBD2; j_gene: TRBJ2-2; v_gene: TRBV10-3; abundance: -; CDR3aa: CAISESERGARELFF; CDR3nt: TGTGCCATCAGTGAGTCCGAGCGGGGGGCGCGGGAGCTGTTTTTT
d_gene: TRBD1; j_gene: TRBJ2-7; v_gene: TRBV19; abundance: -; CDR3aa: CASLVTGEYEQYF; CDR3nt: TGTGCCAGCTTGGTGACAGGGGAGTACGAGCAGTACTTC
d_gene: -; j_gene: TRBJ2-3; v_gene: TRBV29-1; abundance: -; CDR3aa: CSVEIRVPTDTQYF; CDR3nt: TGCAGCGTTGAGATACGGGTCCCCACAGATACGCAGTATTTT